This T cell receptor (beta chain) was sequenced in a study of CD8+ T cells in alopecia areata (dated by TCRdb to 2017 to 2018). Some background on the complete study: To study T cell clonal expansion in alopecia areata, the researchers applied high-throughput TCRbeta sequencing to both the C3H/HeJ mouse model and human patients. In humans, TCRbeta sequencing was performed on scalp tissue and on sorted CD4+ and CD8+ peripheral blood T cells from healthy controls and from patients with patchy or totalis/universalis alopecia areata. Clonality in the scalp was compared among normal scalp (n=4), patchy alopecia areata scalp (n=8), and alopecia totalis/universalis scalp (n=8). RNA was obtained with the PAXgene miRNA kit for fixed scalp, the miRNeasy kit for PBMCs, and the RNeasy kit for mouse skin. TCRbeta CDR3 regions were amplified by immunoSEQ multiplex PCR with 35 Vbeta forward and 13 Jbeta reverse primers. What the authors observed across the whole study: Compared with normal scalp, lesional scalp had higher clonality and more expanded CD8+ clones, particularly in alopecia totalis/universalis, a pattern that suggests antigenic drive. TCR sequences shared between patients were less clear than in mice, possibly partly because of HLA diversity in the patient population. Resident alphabeta T cells in normal human skin are also sequenced, complicating scalp TCR repertoire analysis, unlike mouse skin dominated by gammadelta T cells.

As encoded in the germline V gene, CDR1 is SGHDN while CDR2 is FVKESK. V is cut by 0 bases and J by 2 bases, and the space between the germline ends is 10 bases. Its CDR3 holds 15 amino acids, cysteine through phenylalanine. Only CDR3 DNA remains: 45 bases, in frame from the first base. PBMCs were isolated by density centrifugation and stained for CD3, CD4 and CD8, and CD4+ and CD8+ T cells were sorted on a FACSAria. Scalp biopsies and blood samples were provided by unaffected controls. This clone was seen a handful of times. Its binding antigen is unknown. The sample holds no much larger clone one base away, and base qualities are not on file. The library was obtained by the immunoSEQ multiplex PCR assay. To provide template for TCR sequencing, every sample had RNA extracted and reverse transcribed into cDNA. First-strand cDNA was synthesized using SuperScript III with a 2:1 mix of oligo-dT and random hexamers. Amplification bias was assessed with a synthetic immune receptor repertoire, and residual bias was removed computationally. Per the original workflow: After raw reads were preprocessed to remove errors, the CDR3 was defined following IMGT conventions as running from the conserved cysteine to phenylalanine. Clonality was computed as 1 minus the Shannon entropy, with the entropy normalized by log2 of the number of productive unique TCRs. Whether each scalp clone was CD4 or CD8 was inferred by checking scalp TCRbeta sequences against the CD4 and CD8 repertoires from sorted blood. TCRdb's version of the immuneACCESS table is confined to in-frame rearrangements and falls short of the full clone set. An unresolved V gene accounts for under half of the shortfall where checked; the remainder is of unknown origin. V and J calls and clone size are given by that table; D and trimming were obtained from the DNA. The sample has 150,000 to 200,000 clones on record, approximately 60% of them singletons. The leading ten clones occupy more than 4.5% of the sample.

The rearrangement joined TRBV14 to TRBJ2-5; perhaps TRBD1 is the D gene, with 6 bases matching. This clonotype originated in a human donor in good health. Sequenced sample: CD4+ T cells sorted from blood. For the CDR3, the sequence is CASSQELGGQETQYF. The nucleotide sequence is given as TGTGCCAGCAGCCAAGAGCTAGGGGGTCAAGAGACCCAGTACTTC.